The sequence of this TCR beta chain was determined in a study of sequential checkpoint blockade in melanoma. At the level of the study: Maintenance nivolumab came after either treatment sequence.

Germline V gives CDR1 LNHDA, CDR2 SQIVND (reference sequence). This CDR3 region has 15 residues. Trimming removed 3 bases from V and 3 bases from J, with 15 bases in between. Treatment noted: randomized to nivolumab then ipilimumab (arm A) or the reverse (arm B). No patient had prior DNA-damaging chemotherapy. Sorted cells were live CD3+CD8+, lacking CD19 and CD56, from PBMCs. TCRdb's copy holds only in-frame clones and misses some; the assay was immunoSEQ multiplex PCR. The repertoire has over 10,000 clones, more than 70% of them found once; the top ten carry approximately 52%. This chain joins TRBV19 and TRBJ2-7, with D possibly being TRBD2 (7 bases). This sequence originates from a human patient with melanoma. Some clones in this sample may be carry-over from other donors' samples. The source material was CD8+ T cells sorted from blood (inferred from file names), sampled from a patient given nivolumab and ipilimumab in sequence. The CDR3 DNA follows: TGTGCCAGTAGTATGTCGGGGGGCAGCGGCTACGAGCAGTACTTC. Its protein is CASSMSGGSGYEQYF.